The 20 T cell receptor beta chains reported below all come from one sample, sequenced in a study of T cell responses to AZD1222 COVID-19 vaccine. Using immunoSEQ multiplex PCR, the repertoire was profiled, and TCRdb retains in-frame clones only, with some absent. The table has roughly 150,000 clones, roughly 92% seen once. The source material was peripheral blood, sampled on day 0 of AZD1222 vaccination. All receptors come from an adult in good health.

V is TRBV7-9 and J is TRBJ1-3; D possibly corresponds to TRBD1 (5 bases). The germline V gene has CDR1 SEHNR and CDR2 FQNEAQ (reference sequence). V gave up 0 bases and J gave up 3 bases, with 15 bases separating them. This CDR3 comprises 17 residues. The CDR3 loop reads CASSLASGGTFGNTIYF. The DNA for the CDR3 is TGTGCCAGCAGCTTAGCGAGTGGGGGGACCTTTGGAAACACCATATATTTT.

V gene TRBV4-1 combines with J gene TRBJ2-2, with 7 bases identical to TRBD2. Germline assignment: CDR1 MGHRA and CDR2 YSYEKL. The CDR3 sequence is 15 residues long. The ends lost 3 bases at V and 7 bases at J; junction bases unmatched: 8. The CDR3 region is CASSQAGTIGGELFF. The CDR3 DNA reads as TGCGCCAGCAGCCAGGCCGGGACTATAGGCGGGGAGCTGTTTTTT.

CDR3 in amino acids: CASTTTGPDTQYF. DNA for the CDR3: TGTGCCAGCACAACGACAGGGCCAGATACGCAGTATTTT. The V and J genes are TRBV18 and TRBJ2-3; 7 bases fit TRBD1. This CDR3 is 13 amino acids long. Germline V lookup: CDR1 KGHSH, CDR2 LQKENI. V lost 8 bases to trimming and J lost 4 bases; unmatched junction nucleotides: 6.

J is TRBJ2-5 and V is TRBV30; 7 bases fit TRBD2. The germline gives CDR1 GTSNPN, CDR2 SVGIG (reference sequence). This CDR3 is 14 amino acids long. The V and J ends lost 3 bases and 4 bases, in that order; junction bases with no gene match: 8. The CDR3 nucleotides are TGTGCCTGGAGCGCCAAGGGAGGGCCAGAGACCCAGTACTTC. It specifies CAWSAKGGPETQYF.

The V and J genes are TRBV3-1 (or the pseudogene TRBV3-2) and TRBJ1-3, with D tentatively TRBD1 (5 bases). CDR3 length equals 17 residues. Germline lookup yields CDR1 LGHDT and CDR2 YNNKEL (reference sequence). The V gene lost 4 bases and the J gene lost 2 bases, with 18 bases spanning the gap. The CDR3 here is CASSRNQGRAPGNTIYF. CDR3 coding DNA: TGTGCCAGCAGCCGAAACCAGGGTAGGGCGCCTGGAAACACCATATATTTT.

The V call is TRBV30, the J call TRBJ1-3; the D is unclear. V shed 6 bases and J shed 0 bases, with 6 bases lying between them. The V gene's germline CDR1 is GTSNPN and CDR2 SVGIG (reference sequence). CDR3 size: 12 residues. The CDR3 spells CACGHSGNTIYF. The CDR3 bases are TGTGCCTGCGGCCACTCTGGAAACACCATATATTTT.

The gene calls are TRBV5-6 and TRBJ1-2, with 8 bases identical to TRBD1. Per germline, CDR1 SGHDT and CDR2 YYEEEE. CDR3 length equals 13 residues. V gave up 4 bases and J gave up 6 bases; unmatched junction bases: 5. The CDR3 here is CASSLGQGDGYTF. The CDR3 coding sequence is TGTGCCAGCAGCCTCGGACAGGGTGATGGCTACACCTTC.

The rearrangement uses TRBV30 and TRBJ2-7, with D possibly TRBD2 on 5 matching bases. Germline V gene sequence: CDR1 GTSNPN, CDR2 SVGIG (reference sequence). The V end lost 0 bases, the J end lost 0 bases, and 9 bases lay between the germline ends. The CDR3 loop spans 14 amino acids. The CDR3 here is CAWSVFGLSYEQYF. CDR3 nucleotides: TGTGCCTGGAGTGTATTCGGACTCTCCTACGAGCAGTACTTC.

Concerning this clone: This sample also contains other DNA sequences that code for the same CDR3. V is TRBV18 and J is TRBJ1-4, with no clear D. CDR1 and CDR2 from the germline V gene are KGHSH and LQKENI. Trimming cost V 0 bases and J 5 bases, with 7 bases left between them. The CDR3 sequence is 14 residues long. For the CDR3, the DNA is TGTGCCAGCTCACCACCTGGACTAAATGAAAAACTGTTTTTT. Encoded protein: CASSPPGLNEKLFF. Together with reference TRBV18 and TRBJ1-4, the CDR3 gives the full variable domain: NAGVMQNPRHLVRRRGQEARLRCSPMKGHSHVYWYRQLPEEGLKFMVYLQKENIIDESGMPKERFSAEFPKEGPSILRIQQVVRGDSAAYFCASSPPGLNEKLFFGSGTQLSVL.

The chain is built from TRBV7-9 and TRBJ2-2; TRBD1 matches at 8 bases. The CDR3 is made up of 19 amino acids. Germline assignment: CDR1 SEHNR and CDR2 FQNEAQ (reference sequence). The V segment lost 5 bases and the J segment 1 base; nucleotides outside the gene matches: 15. The CDR3 DNA is TGTGCCAGCAGCCCCTCGATCGGGTTCAGGGGGCGGAACACCGGGGAGCTGTTTTTT. It is translated as CASSPSIGFRGRNTGELFF.

The chain links TRBV16 to TRBJ1-3, with 7 bases identical to TRBD1. The CDR3 consists of 17 residues. The V gene's germline CDR1 is KGHSY and CDR2 FQNENV. V was pared by 4 bases and J by 1 base, with 10 bases of the junction left unmatched. CDR3 nucleotides: TGTGCCAGCAGCCCGAGGGCAGGGGGAGCATCTGGAAACACCATATATTTT. Residues: CASSPRAGGASGNTIYF.

V and J are TRBV7-9 and TRBJ1-1; D remains ambiguous. The germline V and J ends were trimmed by 7 bases and 0 bases, with 9 bases remaining between them. Per germline, CDR1 SEHNR and CDR2 FQNEAQ (reference sequence). This CDR3 spans 13 amino acids. The DNA of the CDR3 is TGTGCCAGCAAAACCCTCATGAACACTGAAGCTTTCTTT. Translation gives CASKTLMNTEAFF.

The rearrangement joins TRBV5-4 to TRBJ1-2; D call uncertain. Per the germline V gene, CDR1 is SGHNT and CDR2 is YYREEE (reference sequence). This CDR3 region has 15 residues. The V end was cut by 1 base, the J end by 6 bases, with 16 bases between. In DNA form, the CDR3 reads TGTGCCAGCAGCTTGATCTGGCAGGAAGGGAATGGCTACACCTTC. Its protein product is CASSLIWQEGNGYTF.

The rearrangement joins TRBV3-1 (or the pseudogene TRBV3-2) to TRBJ2-1; no clear D. Germline V lookup: CDR1 LGHDT, CDR2 YNNKEL (reference sequence). Trimming stripped 2 bases from V and 5 bases from J, with 4 bases between. The CDR3 covers 12 residues. The CDR3 sequence: CASSQTDNEQFF. CDR3 nucleotide sequence: TGTGCCAGCAGCCAAACGGACAATGAGCAGTTCTTC.

J is TRBJ2-1 and V is TRBV3-1 (or the pseudogene TRBV3-2), with 10 positions matching TRBD2. The CDR3 has 16 residues. Germline V gives CDR1 LGHDT, CDR2 YNNKEL (reference sequence). The V gene end was trimmed by 4 bases and the J gene end by 4 bases; junction bases not matched to a gene: 7. DNA of the CDR3: TGTGCCAGCAGCCCCCTAGCGGGGGAGCCGTACAATGAGCAGTTCTTC. Translated, it gives CASSPLAGEPYNEQFF.

The V call is TRBV5-1, the J call TRBJ2-7; D remains unclear. This CDR3 has 12 amino acids. V dropped 1 base and J dropped 5 bases, with 7 bases sitting between them. Germline V CDR1 and CDR2: SGHRS, YFSETQ. The CDR3 reads CASSLKNNEQYF. CDR3 nucleotide sequence: TGCGCCAGCAGCTTGAAAAACAACGAGCAGTACTTC.

This sequence joins TRBV15 and TRBJ1-1, with 7 bases identical to TRBD1. The CDR3 contains 14 residues. Germline CDR1 LNHNV, CDR2 YYDKDF (reference sequence). The ends lost 5 bases at V and 4 bases at J; junction bases unmatched: 7. The CDR3, as DNA: TGTGCCACCAGCTACAGGGGTATTAGCACTGAAGCTTTCTTT. It is translated as CATSYRGISTEAFF.

This clone was seen once. The chain links TRBV5-6 to TRBJ2-2; D might be TRBD2 (5 bases). The CDR3 loop spans 15 amino acids. The V gene lost 2 bases and the J gene lost 1 base, with 9 bases spanning the gap. The germline V gene encodes CDR1 SGHDT and CDR2 YYEEEE. In DNA, the CDR3 is TGTGCCAGCAGCTTTTCCAGCGGGAACACCGGGGAGCTGTTTTTT. As protein: CASSFSSGNTGELFF.

The V gene is TRBV21-1, the J gene TRBJ2-4. TRBV21-1 is a known pseudogene. The CDR3 has 15 residues. The CDR3 nucleotides are TGTGCCAGCAGCAAAGAGTACGCAGCCAAAAACATTCAGTACTTC. Translated: CASSKEYAAKNIQYF.

This chain connects TRBV28 to TRBJ1-4, with 10 bases lining up with TRBD1. With V trimmed by 6 bases and J by 7 bases, 8 bases remained unmatched. The CDR3 totals 15 residues. Looked up from germline, CDR1 is MDHEN and CDR2 is SYDVKM. CDR3 region: CASRETGGISEKLFF. In nucleotides, the CDR3 is TGTGCCAGCAGGGAGACAGGGGGCATTAGTGAAAAACTGTTTTTT.